The rows below give T cell receptor beta chains drawn from one sample of a study of shared clonotypes between healthy human individuals. Repertoires were generated with immunoSEQ multiplex PCR, while TCRdb's copy carries only in-frame clones and drops some. This sample has 2 million to 3 million clones, with 93% found just once. Sequencing was performed on naive CD4+ T cells from PBMCs. The receptors here all came from a man between 18 and 29 years old in good health. Some clones in this sample may be carry-over from other donors' samples. The CDR3 runs from the conserved cysteine through the conserved F or W. Each record gives: J gene, clone size, D gene, V gene, CDR3 protein, CDR3 DNA. A D gene is named only where the DNA matches it firmly. Clone size appears in some rows only: once, few, many, or a class for an expanded clone.

>TRBJ2-3|NA|TRBD2|TRBV27
CASTRRGGRVSTDTQYF
TGTGCCAGCACCCGGAGGGGCGGGAGGGTAAGCACAGATACGCAGTATTTT
>TRBJ1-1|NA|NA|TRBV7-2
CASRRGAAMNTEAFF
TGTGCCAGCAGGCGGGGAGCCGCCATGAACACTGAAGCTTTCTTT
>TRBJ1-2|NA|NA|TRBV9
CASSPNAAKGRGGYGYTF
TGTGCCAGCAGCCCGAACGCAGCTAAGGGCAGGGGCGGCTATGGCTACACCTTC
>TRBJ2-7|NA|TRBD1|TRBV7-3
CASSLTGQGYEQYF
TGTGCCAGCAGCTTAACGGGACAGGGCTACGAGCAGTACTTC
>TRBJ2-5|NA|NA|TRBV5-1
CASSFGQGETQYF
TGCGCCAGCAGCTTCGGTCAGGGAGAGACCCAGTACTTC
>TRBJ2-7|NA|NA|TRBV15
CATSRSPGPSSYEQYF
TGTGCCACCAGCAGATCGCCGGGACCAAGCTCCTACGAGCAGTACTTC
>TRBJ1-2|NA|NA|TRBV6-5
CASSGDRSNYGYTF
TGTGCCAGCAGTGGAGACAGATCTAACTATGGCTACACCTTC
>TRBJ1-2|few|TRBD1|TRBV4-1
CASSQTGQGGYTF
TGCGCCAGCAGCCAGACGGGACAGGGAGGCTACACCTTC
>TRBJ2-7|NA|NA|TRBV10-3
CAIRYGTGSYEQYF
TGTGCCATCAGATACGGGACTGGCTCCTACGAGCAGTACTTC
>TRBJ1-1|NA|NA|TRBV7-2
CASSLQRMNTEAFF
TGTGCCAGCAGCTTACAACGAATGAACACTGAAGCTTTCTTT
>TRBJ1-5|NA|NA|TRBV6-1
CASSQLSPQHF
TGTGCCAGCAGTCAACTCTCGCCCCAGCATTTT
>TRBJ2-2|NA|NA|TRBV4-2
CASSQDQPPGELFF
TGTGCCAGCAGCCAAGATCAACCCCCCGGGGAGCTGTTTTTT
>TRBJ2-7|NA|NA|TRBV29-1
CSVGAGNHEQYF
TGCAGCGTTGGGGCAGGGAATCACGAGCAGTACTTC
>TRBJ2-1|NA|TRBD1|TRBV5-1
CASSLAPGGLNEQFF
TGCGCCAGCAGCTTGGCCCCAGGGGGTTTAAATGAGCAGTTCTTC
>TRBJ2-7|NA|TRBD2|TRBV9
CASSASGRGRDEQYF
TGTGCCAGCAGTGCAAGCGGGAGGGGGAGGGACGAGCAGTACTTC
>TRBJ2-3|NA|TRBD2|TRBV4-2
CASSQDRAGPLTDTQYF
TGTGCCAGCAGCCAAGATCGAGCGGGACCGCTCACAGATACGCAGTATTTT